Each of the 8 T cell receptor beta chains below was sequenced from the same sample in a study of CD8 T cells in Susac syndrome. An amount of RNA that ranged from roughly 0.45 to 1 ug was reverse transcribed with random hexamers. TCRdb itself ran the immunoSEQ multiplex PCR reads through MiXCR, one entry per CDR3 protein. The table has around 270,000 distinct CDR3 sequences, 89% seen once. The sample was CD8+ T cells from PBMCs. Every receptor here comes from a human donor with multiple sclerosis.

The chain links TRBV28 to TRBJ2-7; maybe TRBD1 (6 bases). There are 15 residues in the CDR3. Trimming cost V 5 bases and J 2 bases, with 16 bases left between them. In germline, CDR1 is MDHEN, CDR2 SYDVKM. CDR3 coding DNA: TGTGCCAGCAGTGATCAACAGGGAGACCCCTACGAGCAGTACTTC. It codes for CASSDQQGDPYEQYF.

The J gene is TRBJ2-1, the V gene TRBV12-3 or TRBV12-4; D is uncertain. This CDR3 is 13 amino acids long. Deletions cut 1 base from V and 9 bases from J, with 10 bases between. The CDR3 is CASSLVSTPEQFF. The CDR3, as DNA: TGTGCCAGCAGTTTAGTTAGCACCCCTGAGCAGTTCTTC.

The DNA of the CDR3 is TGTGCCAGCAGAACCGTAGGTCGGGAGACCCAGTACTTC. This gives the protein CASRTVGRETQYF. This chain joins TRBV6-1 and TRBJ2-5; D call uncertain. This CDR3 has 13 amino acids. From germline, CDR1 is MNHNS and CDR2 SASEGT. V dropped 6 bases and J dropped 5 bases, with 13 bases sitting between them.

The chain employs TRBV15 and TRBJ2-4; 8 bases agree with TRBD2. The CDR3 totals 13 residues. Losses at the gene ends were 1 base for V and 9 bases for J; bases not matched to a gene: 2. Germline CDR1 is LNHNV and CDR2 is YYDKDF (reference sequence). The CDR3 region is CATSRASGGIQYF. The DNA for the CDR3 is TGTGCCACCAGCAGAGCGAGCGGGGGCATTCAGTACTTC.

The CDR3 region has the DNA TGTGCCTGGAGAGGCCTAGCGAACTACGAGCAGTACTTC. Translation gives CAWRGLANYEQYF. The chain couples TRBV30 to TRBJ2-7; TRBD2 might be the D (6 bases). The germline gives CDR1 GTSNPN, CDR2 SVGIG (reference sequence). Trimming removed 3 bases at V and 3 bases at J, with 12 bases between. The CDR3 has 13 residues.

This chain joins TRBV2 and TRBJ2-6; TRBD1 matches 9 bases. The CDR3 is 16 amino acids. The V segment lost 5 bases and the J segment 1 base; nucleotides outside the gene matches: 3. Germline V lookup: CDR1 SNHLY, CDR2 FYNNEI. CDR3 residues: CASSKGQGSGANVLTF. CDR3 in DNA: TGTGCCAGCAGTAAGGGACAGGGATCTGGGGCCAACGTCCTGACTTTC.

The chain uses TRBV12-3 or TRBV12-4 and TRBJ2-1, with TRBD2 as a possible D gene (7 bases). With 6 bases removed from V and 6 bases from J, the gap between germline ends came to 21 bases. The CDR3 length is 16 residues. In DNA, the CDR3 is TGTGCCAGCAGCCTCCAAGGGGCGGGGGCCTCCAATGAGCAGTTCTTC. Amino acid sequence: CASSLQGAGASNEQFF.

The chain is built from TRBV12-3 or TRBV12-4 and TRBJ1-1, with D uncertain. The CDR3 is 13 amino acids. V lost 4 bases, J lost 1 base, and 7 bases lay in between. The CDR3 DNA reads TGTGCCAGCAGTTCTCCCCAGAACACTGAAGCTTTCTTT. Its translation is CASSSPQNTEAFF.